This T cell receptor beta chain was sequenced for a study of cytomegalovirus exposure and HLA in healthy donors (dated by TCRdb to the late 2010s). Broadly, across the study: According to a later analysis, one platform produced both the roughly 130 validation repertoires and the 666 repertoires of the first cohort. The study aimed to test whether signatures of past pathogen exposure could be identified by cataloging public T cell receptors. A separate validation cohort of 100 to 150 different subjects was used in addition to the 666-subject first cohort. The study combined high-throughput TCR immunosequencing, statistical association of individual TCRs with disease status, and machine learning to predict cytomegalovirus infection status. General study outcomes and caveats: The study listed over 150 TCR beta chains as associated with cytomegalovirus. Most TCR sequences were seen in very few donors, while some public TCRs were found in many individuals. The authors suggested that the approach could potentially be generalized to other disease states and immunological phenotypes. In both the original and validation cohorts, the classifier was reported to diagnose cytomegalovirus status with high specificity and sensitivity. A few of the identified cytomegalovirus-associated TCR beta chains were confirmed in vitro to be specific for cytomegalovirus antigens. A later analysis found that TCRs clustered in the first cohort also tended to co-occur in the roughly 120 validation repertoires, with approximately 95% of cluster scores above 0. A later analysis lacked HLA typing for the validation cohort, so it scored co-occurrence in that cohort across all 110 or so repertoires.

Donors formed part of the validation cohort, which comprised about 120 subjects and was distinct from the first cohort of under 850 subjects. The germline V gene encodes CDR1 MDHEN and CDR2 SYDVKM. From cysteine to phenylalanine, the CDR3 is 15 amino acids long. CDR3 DNA is the only sequence kept; it has 45 bases, read in frame from the first base. V sheds 2 bases and J sheds 3 bases, leaving 13 bases between their ends. Notes on this clone: No antigen is known for it. One base away there is no much larger clone; base qualities are not given.

Library method: the immunoSEQ multiplex PCR assay. From the authors' description of their analysis: A statistical classification framework was developed to diagnose cytomegalovirus status using the catalog of TCR beta chain sequences. In TCRdb, the immuneACCESS table is reduced to in-frame sequences with V and J assigned. These tables do not hold every clone; where another copy was compared, an unresolved V gene accounts for under half, and the others remain unexplained. For V, J and clone size, that table is used; D and trimming come from the DNA. The sample has some 140,000 clones on record, roughly 87% of them singletons. Approximately 10% of the sample lies in the top ten.

The rearranged segments are TRBV28 and TRBJ1-1, with TRBD1 as a weak D call on 6 bases. The TCR originated in a woman aged 18-35 years in good health and CMV-seropositive. The sample taken for sequencing was PBMCs. This receptor carries the CDR3 CASSLRGAGDTEAFF. The nucleotides read TGTGCCAGCAGTTTACGGGGGGCAGGTGACACTGAAGCTTTCTTT.